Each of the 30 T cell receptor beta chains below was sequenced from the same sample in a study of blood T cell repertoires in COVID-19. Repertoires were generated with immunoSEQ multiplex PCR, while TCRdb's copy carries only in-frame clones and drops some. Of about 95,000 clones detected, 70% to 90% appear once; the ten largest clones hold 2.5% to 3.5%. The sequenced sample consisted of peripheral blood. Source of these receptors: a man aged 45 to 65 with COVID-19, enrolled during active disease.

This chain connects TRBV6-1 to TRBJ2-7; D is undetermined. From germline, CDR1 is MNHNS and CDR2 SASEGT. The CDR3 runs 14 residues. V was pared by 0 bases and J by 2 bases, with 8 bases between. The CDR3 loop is CASSEASLTYEQYF. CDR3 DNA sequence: TGTGCCAGCAGTGAAGCGAGTCTTACCTACGAGCAGTACTTC.

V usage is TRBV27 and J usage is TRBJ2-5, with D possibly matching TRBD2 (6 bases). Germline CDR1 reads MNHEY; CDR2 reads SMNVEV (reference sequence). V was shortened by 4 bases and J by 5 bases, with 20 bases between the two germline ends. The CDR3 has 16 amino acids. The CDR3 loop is CASSSLASGRWETQYF. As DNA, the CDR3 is TGTGCCAGCAGTTCCCTGGCGAGTGGGAGGTGGGAGACCCAGTACTTC.

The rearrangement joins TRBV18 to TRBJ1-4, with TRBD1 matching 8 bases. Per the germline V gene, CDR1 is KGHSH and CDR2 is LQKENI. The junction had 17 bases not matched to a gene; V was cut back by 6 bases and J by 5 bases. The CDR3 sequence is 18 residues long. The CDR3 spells CASSLVAQGALGNEKLFF. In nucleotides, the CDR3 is TGTGCCAGCTCCCTAGTGGCCCAGGGGGCATTGGGGAATGAAAAACTGTTTTTT.

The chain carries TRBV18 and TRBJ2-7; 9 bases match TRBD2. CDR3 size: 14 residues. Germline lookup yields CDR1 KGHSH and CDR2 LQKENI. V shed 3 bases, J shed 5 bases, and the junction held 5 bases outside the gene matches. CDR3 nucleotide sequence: TGTGCCAGCTCACCGACTAGCGGCTGGGACGAGCAGTACTTC. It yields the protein CASSPTSGWDEQYF.

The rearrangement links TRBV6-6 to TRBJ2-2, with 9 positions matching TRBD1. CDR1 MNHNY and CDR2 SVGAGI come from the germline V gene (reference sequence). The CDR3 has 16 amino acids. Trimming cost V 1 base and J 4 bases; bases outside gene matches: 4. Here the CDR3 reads CASSYLGQGVTGELFF. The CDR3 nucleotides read TGTGCCAGCAGTTACTTGGGACAGGGAGTCACCGGGGAGCTGTTTTTT.

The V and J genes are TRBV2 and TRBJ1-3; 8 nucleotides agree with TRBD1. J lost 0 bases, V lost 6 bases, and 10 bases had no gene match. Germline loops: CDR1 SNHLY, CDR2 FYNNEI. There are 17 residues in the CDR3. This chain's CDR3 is CASRGQVLASSGNTIYF. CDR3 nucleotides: TGTGCCAGCAGGGGACAGGTTTTGGCCTCCTCTGGAAACACCATATATTTT. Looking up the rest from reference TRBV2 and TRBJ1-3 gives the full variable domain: EPEVTQTPSHQVTQMGQEVILRCVPISNHLYFYWYRQILGQKVEFLVSFYNNEISEKSEIFDDQFSVERPDGSNFTLKIRSTKLEDSAMYFCASRGQVLASSGNTIYFGEGSWLTVV.

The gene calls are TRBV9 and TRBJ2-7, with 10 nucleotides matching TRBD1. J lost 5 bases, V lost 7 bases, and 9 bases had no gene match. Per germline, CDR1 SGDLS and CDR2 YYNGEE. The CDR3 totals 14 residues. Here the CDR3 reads CASSKGDRGHEQYF. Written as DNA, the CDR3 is TGTGCCAGCTCCAAGGGGGACAGGGGCCACGAGCAGTACTTC.

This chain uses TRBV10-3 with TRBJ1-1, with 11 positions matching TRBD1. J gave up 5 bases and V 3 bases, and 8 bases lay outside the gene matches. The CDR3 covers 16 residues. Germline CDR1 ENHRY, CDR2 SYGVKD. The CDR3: CAISDPRTGGRTEAFF. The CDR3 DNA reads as TGTGCCATCAGTGATCCTCGGACAGGGGGCCGGACTGAAGCTTTCTTT.

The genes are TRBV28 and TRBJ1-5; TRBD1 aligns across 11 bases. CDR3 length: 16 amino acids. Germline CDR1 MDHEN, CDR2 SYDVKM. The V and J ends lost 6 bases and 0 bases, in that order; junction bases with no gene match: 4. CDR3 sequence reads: CASRGTGGNSNQPQHF. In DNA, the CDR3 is TGTGCCAGCAGGGGGACAGGGGGAAATAGCAATCAGCCCCAGCATTTT. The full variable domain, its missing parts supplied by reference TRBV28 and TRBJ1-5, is DVKVTQSSRYLVKRTGEKVFLECVQDMDHENMFWYRQDPGLGLRLIYFSYDVKMKEKGDIPEGYSVSREKKERFSLILESASTNQTSMYLCASRGTGGNSNQPQHFGDGTRLSIL.

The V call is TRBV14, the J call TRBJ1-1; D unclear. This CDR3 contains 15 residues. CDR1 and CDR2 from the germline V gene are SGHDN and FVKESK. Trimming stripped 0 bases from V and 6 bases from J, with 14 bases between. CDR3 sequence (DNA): TGTGCCAGCAGCCAAGATAAGTTTTCCGCGGCTGAAGCTTTCTTT. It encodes CASSQDKFSAAEAFF.

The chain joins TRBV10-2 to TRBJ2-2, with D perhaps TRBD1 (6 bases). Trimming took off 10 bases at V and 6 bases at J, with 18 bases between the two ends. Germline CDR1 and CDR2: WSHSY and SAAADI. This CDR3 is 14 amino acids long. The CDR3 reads CATHARGSAGELFF. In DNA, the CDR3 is TGCGCCACCCACGCAAGGGGGTCGGCCGGGGAGCTGTTTTTT.

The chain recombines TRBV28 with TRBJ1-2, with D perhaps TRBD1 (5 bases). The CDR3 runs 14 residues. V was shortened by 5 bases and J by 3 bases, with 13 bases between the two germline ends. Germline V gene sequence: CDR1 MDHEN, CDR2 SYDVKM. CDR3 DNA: TGTGCCAGCAGTCTTTTGACAGATTACTATGGCTACACCTTC. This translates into CASSLLTDYYGYTF.

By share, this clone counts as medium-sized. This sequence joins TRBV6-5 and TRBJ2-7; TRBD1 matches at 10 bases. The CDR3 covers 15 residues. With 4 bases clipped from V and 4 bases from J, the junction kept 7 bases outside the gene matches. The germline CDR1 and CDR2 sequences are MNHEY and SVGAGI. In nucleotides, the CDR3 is TGTGCCAGCAGTTCCCCGACAGGGGGCGTGTACGAGCAGTACTTC. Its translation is CASSSPTGGVYEQYF.

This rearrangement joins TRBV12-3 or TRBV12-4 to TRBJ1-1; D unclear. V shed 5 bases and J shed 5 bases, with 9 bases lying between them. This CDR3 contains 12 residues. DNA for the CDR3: TGTGCCAGCAGTCGGGGTAAGACTGAAGCTTTCTTT. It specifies CASSRGKTEAFF.

CDR3 protein: CASSPQSGQPHGYTF. Written as DNA, the CDR3 is TGTGCCAGCTCACCACAGTCAGGTCAGCCACATGGCTACACCTTC. The rearrangement joins TRBV18 to TRBJ1-2, with D uncertain. The germline V gene has CDR1 KGHSH and CDR2 LQKENI. The CDR3 runs 15 residues. V lost 1 base, J lost 6 bases, and 15 bases lay in between.

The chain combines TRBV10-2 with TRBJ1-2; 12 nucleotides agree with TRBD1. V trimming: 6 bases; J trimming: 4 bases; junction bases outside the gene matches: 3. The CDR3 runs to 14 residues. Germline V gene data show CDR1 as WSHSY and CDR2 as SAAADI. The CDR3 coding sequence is TGCGCCAGCAGCGGGGACAGGGGGCTCTATGGCTACACCTTC. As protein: CASSGDRGLYGYTF.

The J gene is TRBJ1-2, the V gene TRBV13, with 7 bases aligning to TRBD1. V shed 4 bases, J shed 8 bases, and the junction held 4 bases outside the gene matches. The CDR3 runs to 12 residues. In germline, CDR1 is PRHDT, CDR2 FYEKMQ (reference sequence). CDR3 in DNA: TGTGCCAGCAGCTACAGGGGTGGCGGCTACACCTTC. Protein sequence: CASSYRGGGYTF.

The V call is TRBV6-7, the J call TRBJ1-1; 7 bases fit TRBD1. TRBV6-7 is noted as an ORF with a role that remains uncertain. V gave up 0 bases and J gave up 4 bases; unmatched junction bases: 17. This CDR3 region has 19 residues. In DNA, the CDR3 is TGTGCCAGCAGTTACTCGAAAGATAGGACAGGTGAGTTGTGCACTGAAGCTTTCTTT. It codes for CASSYSKDRTGELCTEAFF.

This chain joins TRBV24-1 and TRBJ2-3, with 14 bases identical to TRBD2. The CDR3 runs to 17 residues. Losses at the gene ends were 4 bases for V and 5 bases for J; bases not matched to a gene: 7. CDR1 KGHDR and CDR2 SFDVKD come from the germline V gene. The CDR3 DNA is TGTGCCACCAGTGACTCGACTAGCGGGGGGGCGGTAGATACGCAGTATTTT. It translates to CATSDSTSGGAVDTQYF.

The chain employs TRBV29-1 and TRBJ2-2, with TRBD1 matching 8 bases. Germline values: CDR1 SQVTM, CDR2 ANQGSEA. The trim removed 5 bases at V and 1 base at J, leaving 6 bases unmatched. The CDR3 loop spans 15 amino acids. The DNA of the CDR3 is TGCAGCGTTCGAAGGGGGACAGGGAACACCGGGGAGCTGTTTTTT. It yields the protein CSVRRGTGNTGELFF.

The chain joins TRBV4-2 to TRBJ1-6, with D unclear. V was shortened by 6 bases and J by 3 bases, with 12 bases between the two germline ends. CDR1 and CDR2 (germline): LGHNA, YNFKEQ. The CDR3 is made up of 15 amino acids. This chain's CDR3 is CASRIAYSYNSPLHF. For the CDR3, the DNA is TGTGCCAGCAGAATAGCGTACAGCTATAATTCACCCCTCCACTTT.

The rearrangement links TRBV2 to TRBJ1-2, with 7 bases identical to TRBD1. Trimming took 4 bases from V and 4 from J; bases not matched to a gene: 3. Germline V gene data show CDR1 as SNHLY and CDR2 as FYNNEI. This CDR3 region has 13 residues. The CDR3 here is CASSVGGIYGYTF. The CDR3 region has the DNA TGTGCCAGCAGTGTAGGGGGCATCTATGGCTACACCTTC.

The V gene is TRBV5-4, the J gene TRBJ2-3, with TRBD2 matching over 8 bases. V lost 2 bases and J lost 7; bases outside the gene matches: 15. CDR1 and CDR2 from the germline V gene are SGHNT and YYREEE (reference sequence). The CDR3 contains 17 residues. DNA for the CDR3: TGTGCCAGCAGCTTTTCGGTCGACGGGACTAGTCACTATACGCAGTATTTT. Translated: CASSFSVDGTSHYTQYF.

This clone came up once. The CDR3 protein is CASSLTTVADYEQYF. In nucleotides, the CDR3 is TGTGCCAGCAGCTTGACAACAGTGGCAGACTACGAGCAGTACTTC. The genes are TRBV7-2 and TRBJ2-7; D is unresolved. V lost 3 bases, J lost 3 bases, and 15 bases lay in between. From germline, CDR1 is SGHTA and CDR2 FQGNSA. The CDR3 runs to 15 residues.

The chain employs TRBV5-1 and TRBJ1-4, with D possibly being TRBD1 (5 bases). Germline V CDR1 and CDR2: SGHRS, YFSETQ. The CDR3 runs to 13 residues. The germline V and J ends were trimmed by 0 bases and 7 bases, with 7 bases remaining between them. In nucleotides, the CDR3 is TGCGCCAGCAGCTTGGGACAGCTTGAAAAACTGTTTTTT. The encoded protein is CASSLGQLEKLFF. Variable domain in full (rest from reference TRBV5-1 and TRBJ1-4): KAGVTQTPRYLIKTRGQQVTLSCSPISGHRSVSWYQQTPGQGLQFLFEYFSETQRNKGNFPGRFSGRQFSNSRSEMNVSTLELGDSALYLCASSLGQLEKLFFGSGTQLSVL.

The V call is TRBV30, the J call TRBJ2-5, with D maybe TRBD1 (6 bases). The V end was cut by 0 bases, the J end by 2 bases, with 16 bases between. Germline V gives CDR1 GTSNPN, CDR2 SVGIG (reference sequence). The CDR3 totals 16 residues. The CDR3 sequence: CAWSVLGAPFQETQYF. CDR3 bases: TGTGCCTGGAGTGTGTTGGGGGCCCCTTTTCAAGAGACCCAGTACTTC.

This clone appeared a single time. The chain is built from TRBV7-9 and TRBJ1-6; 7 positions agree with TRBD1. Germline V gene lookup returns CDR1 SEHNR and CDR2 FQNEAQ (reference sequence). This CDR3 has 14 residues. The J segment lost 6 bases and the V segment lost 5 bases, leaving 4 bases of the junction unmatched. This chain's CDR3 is CASSRGTVNSPLHF. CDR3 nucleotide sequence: TGTGCCAGCAGCCGAGGGACAGTTAATTCACCCCTCCACTTT.

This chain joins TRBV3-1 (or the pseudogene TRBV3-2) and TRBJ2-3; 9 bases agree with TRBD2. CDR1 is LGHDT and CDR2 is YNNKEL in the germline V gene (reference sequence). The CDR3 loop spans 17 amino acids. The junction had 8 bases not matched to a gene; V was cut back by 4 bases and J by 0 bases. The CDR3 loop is CASSPKRGVTSTDTQYF. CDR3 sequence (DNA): TGTGCCAGCAGCCCTAAGCGGGGGGTTACTAGCACAGATACGCAGTATTTT.

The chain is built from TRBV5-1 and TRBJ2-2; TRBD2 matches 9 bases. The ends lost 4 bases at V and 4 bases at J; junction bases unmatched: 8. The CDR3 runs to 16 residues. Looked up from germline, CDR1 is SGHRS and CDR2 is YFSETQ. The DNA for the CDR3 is TGCGCCAGCAGCCTGCTAGCGGGGCGTGCCACCGGGGAGCTGTTTTTT. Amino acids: CASSLLAGRATGELFF.

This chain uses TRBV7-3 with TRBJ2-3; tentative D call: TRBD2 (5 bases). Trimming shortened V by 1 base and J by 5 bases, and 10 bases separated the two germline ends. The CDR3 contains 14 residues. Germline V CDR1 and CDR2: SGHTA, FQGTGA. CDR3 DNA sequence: TGTGCCAGCAGCTTAAACGGGATCAGAGATACGCAGTATTTT. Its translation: CASSLNGIRDTQYF.